A selection of T cell receptor beta chains follows, all from one sample in a study of T cell responses to AZD1222 COVID-19 vaccine. Measured with immunoSEQ multiplex PCR; TCRdb has only the in-frame clones, and not every one. The sample has around 130,000 clones, about 82% seen once; the top ten hold around 10%. The sample here was peripheral blood, taken on day 0 of AZD1222 vaccination. Receptors were obtained from an adult in good health. Each CDR3 is given with its conserved first and last residue. Fields, in order: V gene, J gene, clone size, D gene, CDR3 protein, CDR3 DNA. The D gene is left open where the match is weak. Rows may omit the clone size; those that give it use once, few, many or a size class.

v_call: TRBV6-2/TRBV6-3; j_call: TRBJ2-3; clone_size: .; d_call: .; cdr3_aa: CASSYRGGHSTDTQYF; cdr3_nt: TGTGCCAGCAGTTATCGCGGGGGCCACAGCACAGATACGCAGTATTTT
v_call: TRBV27; j_call: TRBJ2-3; clone_size: .; d_call: .; cdr3_aa: CASSSSDRFVRDTQYF; cdr3_nt: TGTGCCAGCAGTTCCAGCGACAGGTTTGTGAGAGATACGCAGTATTTT
v_call: TRBV18; j_call: TRBJ2-2; clone_size: once; d_call: .; cdr3_aa: CASSPPSGGELFF; cdr3_nt: TGTGCCAGCTCACCTCCGAGCGGCGGGGAGCTGTTTTTT
v_call: TRBV7-6; j_call: TRBJ1-4; clone_size: .; d_call: .; cdr3_aa: CASSSWTGIATNEKLFF; cdr3_nt: TGTGCCAGCAGCTCTTGGACGGGCATTGCAACTAATGAAAAACTGTTTTTT
v_call: TRBV5-4; j_call: TRBJ1-5; clone_size: .; d_call: .; cdr3_aa: CASSLGPTNQPQHF; cdr3_nt: TGTGCCAGCAGCTTAGGGCCCACCAATCAGCCCCAGCATTTT
v_call: TRBV7-2; j_call: TRBJ1-2; clone_size: .; d_call: .; cdr3_aa: CASSLPRDFYGYTF; cdr3_nt: TGTGCCAGCAGCTTACCGAGGGACTTCTATGGCTACACCTTC
v_call: TRBV5-1; j_call: TRBJ2-5; clone_size: .; d_call: TRBD1; cdr3_aa: CASHHRDRGETQYF; cdr3_nt: TGCGCCAGCCATCACCGGGACAGGGGAGAGACCCAGTACTTC
v_call: TRBV7-9; j_call: TRBJ2-2; clone_size: .; d_call: .; cdr3_aa: CASSLGNTGELFF; cdr3_nt: TGTGCCAGCAGCTTAGGGAACACCGGGGAGCTGTTTTTT
v_call: TRBV27; j_call: TRBJ1-5; clone_size: few; d_call: .; cdr3_aa: CASSLWAGSNQPQHF; cdr3_nt: TGTGCCAGCAGTTTATGGGCTGGGAGCAATCAGCCCCAGCATTTT
v_call: TRBV29-1; j_call: TRBJ2-2; clone_size: .; d_call: .; cdr3_aa: CSVRGQGGSGELFF; cdr3_nt: TGCAGCGTACGAGGGCAGGGGGGTTCAGGGGAGCTGTTTTTT
v_call: TRBV7-9; j_call: TRBJ1-3; clone_size: .; d_call: TRBD1; cdr3_aa: CASSQDRAFGNTIYF; cdr3_nt: TGTGCCAGCAGCCAAGACAGGGCCTTTGGAAACACCATATATTTT
v_call: TRBV7-9; j_call: TRBJ1-1; clone_size: few; d_call: TRBD1; cdr3_aa: CASSLTGKITEAFF; cdr3_nt: TGTGCCAGCAGCCTGACAGGGAAGATAACTGAAGCTTTCTTT
v_call: TRBV7-8; j_call: TRBJ2-5; clone_size: .; d_call: .; cdr3_aa: CASSRGRYQETQYF; cdr3_nt: TGTGCCAGCAGCCGCGGGCGTTACCAAGAGACCCAGTACTTC
v_call: TRBV4-1; j_call: TRBJ2-7; clone_size: once; d_call: TRBD2; cdr3_aa: CASSQSISGSARAYEQYF; cdr3_nt: TGCGCCAGCAGCCAATCTATTAGCGGGAGCGCCCGGGCCTACGAGCAGTACTTC
v_call: TRBV9; j_call: TRBJ2-2; clone_size: once; d_call: TRBD1; cdr3_aa: CASSADGTGGLFF; cdr3_nt: TGTGCCAGCAGCGCCGACGGGACAGGGGGTCTGTTTTTT
v_call: TRBV6-1; j_call: TRBJ2-1; clone_size: .; d_call: TRBD2; cdr3_aa: CASREAGENGEQFF; cdr3_nt: TGTGCCAGCAGAGAAGCGGGGGAGAATGGTGAGCAGTTCTTC
v_call: TRBV30; j_call: TRBJ1-5; clone_size: .; d_call: .; cdr3_aa: CAWSVTEPGPQHF; cdr3_nt: TGTGCCTGGAGTGTAACCGAACCGGGGCCCCAGCATTTT
v_call: TRBV10-2; j_call: TRBJ2-1; clone_size: .; d_call: TRBD1; cdr3_aa: CASRTGTGGDNEQFF; cdr3_nt: TGCGCCAGCAGGACCGGGACAGGGGGCGACAATGAGCAGTTCTTC
v_call: TRBV19; j_call: TRBJ1-3; clone_size: few; d_call: .; cdr3_aa: CASSTESKGSSGNTIYF; cdr3_nt: TGTGCCAGTAGTACGGAAAGCAAAGGGTCCTCTGGAAACACCATATATTTT
v_call: TRBV19; j_call: TRBJ2-7; clone_size: .; d_call: .; cdr3_aa: CASSISGFTYEQYF; cdr3_nt: TGTGCCAGTAGTATATCCGGTTTTACCTACGAGCAGTACTTC
v_call: TRBV24-1; j_call: TRBJ2-2; clone_size: .; d_call: TRBD1; cdr3_aa: CATRDRVANTGELFF; cdr3_nt: TGTGCCACCCGTGACAGGGTGGCGAACACCGGGGAGCTGTTTTTT
v_call: TRBV7-3; j_call: TRBJ1-6; clone_size: .; d_call: .; cdr3_aa: CASSKQENSPLHF; cdr3_nt: TGTGCCAGCTCCAAACAGGAAAATTCACCCCTCCACTTT
v_call: TRBV19; j_call: TRBJ2-7; clone_size: .; d_call: TRBD2; cdr3_aa: CASSPLAGIPYEQYF; cdr3_nt: TGTGCCAGTAGTCCACTAGCGGGGATTCCCTACGAGCAGTACTTC
v_call: TRBV6-1; j_call: TRBJ2-7; clone_size: .; d_call: .; cdr3_aa: CASSEGSVRTYEQYF; cdr3_nt: TGTGCCAGCAGTGAAGGATCAGTAAGAACCTACGAGCAGTACTTC
v_call: TRBV21-1; j_call: TRBJ1-2; clone_size: once; d_call: .; cdr3_aa: CASSKVRGEEGNYGYTF; cdr3_nt: TGTGCCAGCAGCAAAGTTAGGGGGGAGGAGGGTAACTATGGCTACACCTTC
v_call: TRBV20-1; j_call: TRBJ2-5; clone_size: .; d_call: .; cdr3_aa: CSARWKETQYF; cdr3_nt: TGCAGTGCAAGGTGGAAAGAGACCCAGTACTTC
v_call: TRBV4-3; j_call: TRBJ1-5; clone_size: .; d_call: .; cdr3_aa: CASSQDVQGHQPQHF; cdr3_nt: TGCGCCAGCAGCCAAGACGTCCAGGGCCATCAGCCCCAGCATTTT
v_call: TRBV5-1; j_call: TRBJ1-1; clone_size: .; d_call: .; cdr3_aa: CASTEGGFAFF; cdr3_nt: TGCGCCAGCACCGAGGGAGGGTTTGCTTTCTTT
v_call: TRBV10-3; j_call: TRBJ2-7; clone_size: .; d_call: .; cdr3_aa: CAINADGARHEQYF; cdr3_nt: TGTGCCATCAATGCGGACGGCGCAAGACACGAGCAGTACTTC
v_call: TRBV30; j_call: TRBJ1-1; clone_size: once; d_call: .; cdr3_aa: CAWSEYQQGWAFF; cdr3_nt: TGTGCCTGGAGTGAATACCAACAGGGTTGGGCTTTCTTT
v_call: TRBV3-1/TRBV3-2; j_call: TRBJ1-5; clone_size: .; d_call: .; cdr3_aa: CASSQDRWQPQHF; cdr3_nt: TGTGCCAGCAGCCAAGATAGGTGGCAGCCCCAGCATTTT
v_call: TRBV7-8; j_call: TRBJ1-4; clone_size: .; d_call: TRBD1; cdr3_aa: CASSRGTGDEKLFF; cdr3_nt: TGTGCCAGCAGCCGCGGGACAGGGGATGAAAAACTGTTTTTT
v_call: TRBV6-5; j_call: TRBJ2-2; clone_size: .; d_call: .; cdr3_aa: CASSPSEYTGELFF; cdr3_nt: TGTGCCAGCAGTCCTAGTGAATACACCGGGGAGCTGTTTTTT
v_call: TRBV7-6; j_call: TRBJ2-7; clone_size: .; d_call: .; cdr3_aa: CASSLNYRENEQYF; cdr3_nt: TGTGCCAGCAGCTTAAACTACAGAGAGAACGAGCAGTACTTC
v_call: TRBV19; j_call: TRBJ1-2; clone_size: .; d_call: .; cdr3_aa: CASSIATGYGYTF; cdr3_nt: TGTGCCAGTAGTATAGCCACCGGCTATGGCTACACCTTC
v_call: TRBV5-1; j_call: TRBJ2-7; clone_size: .; d_call: TRBD1; cdr3_aa: CASYNAGTGFYEQYF; cdr3_nt: TGCGCCAGCTATAACGCCGGGACAGGATTCTACGAGCAGTACTTC
v_call: TRBV5-1; j_call: TRBJ1-2; clone_size: .; d_call: .; cdr3_aa: CASSSAANYGYTF; cdr3_nt: TGCGCCAGCAGCTCCGCTGCTAACTATGGCTACACCTTC
v_call: TRBV28; j_call: TRBJ1-4; clone_size: .; d_call: .; cdr3_aa: CASSLPGGSDEKLFF; cdr3_nt: TGTGCCAGCAGTTTACCCGGCGGGTCGGATGAAAAACTGTTTTTT
v_call: TRBV20-1; j_call: TRBJ1-5; clone_size: .; d_call: .; cdr3_aa: CSARGVQPQHF; cdr3_nt: TGCAGTGCTAGAGGGGTTCAGCCCCAGCATTTT
v_call: TRBV19; j_call: TRBJ2-3; clone_size: .; d_call: .; cdr3_aa: CASSKLAGTYTSTDTQYF; cdr3_nt: TGTGCCAGTAGTAAACTTGCCGGGACCTATACAAGCACAGATACGCAGTATTTT
v_call: TRBV28; j_call: TRBJ1-5; clone_size: .; d_call: .; cdr3_aa: CASSRGGYSNQPQHF; cdr3_nt: TGTGCCAGCAGTAGGGGGGGCTATAGCAATCAGCCCCAGCATTTT
v_call: TRBV19; j_call: TRBJ2-3; clone_size: .; d_call: .; cdr3_aa: CASRPTVPNAPSTDTQYF; cdr3_nt: TGTGCCAGTAGACCAACGGTCCCAAACGCTCCTAGCACAGATACGCAGTATTTT
v_call: TRBV4-1; j_call: TRBJ2-7; clone_size: .; d_call: .; cdr3_aa: CASSQLDPYEQYF; cdr3_nt: TGCGCCAGCAGCCAGCTCGACCCCTACGAGCAGTACTTC
v_call: TRBV13; j_call: TRBJ1-1; clone_size: .; d_call: .; cdr3_aa: CASSLVTEAFF; cdr3_nt: TGTGCCAGCAGCTTAGTGACTGAAGCTTTCTTT
v_call: TRBV5-1; j_call: TRBJ1-2; clone_size: .; d_call: .; cdr3_aa: CASSLLEVLDAGGYTF; cdr3_nt: TGCGCCAGCAGCTTGCTTGAGGTTTTGGATGCAGGAGGCTACACCTTC
v_call: TRBV6-5; j_call: TRBJ2-5; clone_size: .; d_call: .; cdr3_aa: CASSSEFRRETQYF; cdr3_nt: TGTGCCAGCAGCTCAGAATTTAGGCGGGAGACCCAGTACTTC
v_call: TRBV9; j_call: TRBJ2-1; clone_size: .; d_call: TRBD2; cdr3_aa: CASSVGAGGPPYNEQFF; cdr3_nt: TGTGCCAGCAGCGTAGGAGCGGGGGGGCCGCCGTACAATGAGCAGTTCTTC
v_call: TRBV4-3; j_call: TRBJ2-2; clone_size: .; d_call: TRBD2; cdr3_aa: CASSRRLAGGQGELFF; cdr3_nt: TGCGCCAGCAGCCGAAGACTAGCGGGGGGCCAGGGGGAGCTGTTTTTT
v_call: TRBV5-4; j_call: TRBJ2-7; clone_size: once; d_call: TRBD1; cdr3_aa: CASSLDRGFYEQYF; cdr3_nt: TGTGCCAGCAGCTTGGACAGGGGGTTCTACGAGCAGTACTTC
v_call: TRBV3-1/TRBV3-2; j_call: TRBJ1-6; clone_size: many; d_call: .; cdr3_aa: CASSRSTDYNSPLHF; cdr3_nt: TGTGCCAGCAGCCGATCGACAGACTATAATTCACCCCTCCACTTT
v_call: TRBV7-9; j_call: TRBJ2-3; clone_size: .; d_call: TRBD1; cdr3_aa: CASSAGQGTDTQYF; cdr3_nt: TGTGCCAGCAGCGCAGGACAGGGTACAGATACGCAGTATTTT
v_call: TRBV5-4; j_call: TRBJ1-2; clone_size: .; d_call: .; cdr3_aa: CASSLVFRGPLNYGYTF; cdr3_nt: TGTGCCAGCAGCTTGGTATTTCGAGGCCCATTGAACTATGGCTACACCTTC
v_call: TRBV28; j_call: TRBJ1-2; clone_size: .; d_call: .; cdr3_aa: CASRSGGATFYGYTF; cdr3_nt: TGTGCCAGCAGATCCGGAGGAGCTACCTTTTATGGCTACACCTTC